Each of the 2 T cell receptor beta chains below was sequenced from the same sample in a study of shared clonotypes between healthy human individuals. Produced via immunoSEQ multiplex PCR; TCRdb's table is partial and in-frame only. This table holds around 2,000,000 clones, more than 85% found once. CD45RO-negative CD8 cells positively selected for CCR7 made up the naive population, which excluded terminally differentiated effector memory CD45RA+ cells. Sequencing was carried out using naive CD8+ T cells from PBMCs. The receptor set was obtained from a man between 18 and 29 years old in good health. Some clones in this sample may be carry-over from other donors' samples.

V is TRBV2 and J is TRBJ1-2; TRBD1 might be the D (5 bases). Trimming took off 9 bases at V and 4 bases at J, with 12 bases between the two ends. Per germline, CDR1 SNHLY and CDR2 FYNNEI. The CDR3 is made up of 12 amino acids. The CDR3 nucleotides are TGTGCCAGTCCGGGACGGTCCTATGGCTACACCTTC. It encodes CASPGRSYGYTF. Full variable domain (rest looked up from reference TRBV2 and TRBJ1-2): EPEVTQTPSHQVTQMGQEVILRCVPISNHLYFYWYRQILGQKVEFLVSFYNNEISEKSEIFDDQFSVERPDGSNFTLKIRSTKLEDSAMYFCASPGRSYGYTFGSGTRLTVV.

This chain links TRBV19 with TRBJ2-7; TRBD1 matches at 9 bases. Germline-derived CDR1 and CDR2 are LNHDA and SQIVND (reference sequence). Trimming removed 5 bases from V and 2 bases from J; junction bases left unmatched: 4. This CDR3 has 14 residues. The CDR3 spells CASSDRDRAYEQYF. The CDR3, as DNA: TGTGCCAGTAGTGACCGGGACAGGGCCTACGAGCAGTACTTC.